Below are 27 T cell receptor beta chains sequenced from a single sample in a study of T cell responses to AZD1222 COVID-19 vaccine (dated by TCRdb to the early 2020s). Library generation was performed with the immunoSEQ multiplex PCR assay. TCRdb holds this immuneACCESS table with in-frame rearrangements only. Some clones are missing; in checked studies, unresolved V genes explain under half, and the rest has no known cause. For this sample the table gives 65,000 to 80,000 clones, of which over 85% were detected only once. Under 5% of the sample belongs to the ten largest clones. The time point label of this sample denotes: baseline before first vaccination. The starting material was peripheral blood, obtained on day 0 of AZD1222 vaccination. These receptors were collected from an adult in good health.

The gene calls are TRBV7-7 and TRBJ2-1; 8 bases are shared with TRBD1. Trimming cost V 5 bases and J 0 bases; bases outside gene matches: 3. Germline V gene sequence: CDR1 SSHAT, CDR2 FNYEAQ (reference sequence). The CDR3 sequence is 15 residues long. The CDR3 sequence is CASSQGASSYNEQFF. For the CDR3, the DNA is TGTGCCAGCAGCCAGGGGGCTAGCTCCTACAATGAGCAGTTCTTC.

This chain connects TRBV5-1 to TRBJ1-2; the match to TRBD1 covers 9 bases. Germline CDR1 is SGHRS and CDR2 is YFSETQ. Germline trimming cut 4 bases from V and 7 bases from J; bases unmatched to any gene: 11. This CDR3 region has 15 residues. The DNA of the CDR3 is TGCGCCAGCAGCCCGGGGACAGGGAGATTGGGTGGCTACACCTTC. Amino acid sequence: CASSPGTGRLGGYTF.

The chain carries TRBV5-1 and TRBJ2-5; D not certain. The CDR3 has 11 amino acids. Trimming removed 4 bases from V and 2 bases from J, with 3 bases in between. Germline CDR1 reads SGHRS; CDR2 reads YFSETQ. As DNA, the CDR3 is TGCGCCAGCAGCGGGCAAGAGACCCAGTACTTC. This encodes CASSGQETQYF.

The J gene is TRBJ1-1, the V gene TRBV12-3 or TRBV12-4; maybe TRBD1 (5 bases). CDR3 length: 13 residues. V lost 6 bases to trimming and J lost 11 bases, with 19 bases between them. The CDR3 sequence is CASSLGEGRMAFF. CDR3 coding DNA: TGTGCCAGCAGCCTCGGGGAGGGGCGGATGGCTTTCTTT.

This chain connects TRBV5-1 to TRBJ1-1; weak D call: TRBD1 (6 bases). This CDR3 comprises 15 residues. V dropped 4 bases and J dropped 11 bases, with 24 bases sitting between them. Germline V gene lookup returns CDR1 SGHRS and CDR2 YFSETQ. The CDR3 is CASSPTTTGAVTAFF. Written as DNA, the CDR3 is TGCGCCAGCAGCCCAACCACGACAGGTGCGGTTACGGCTTTCTTT.

The chain uses TRBV9 and TRBJ2-7; 7 bases fit TRBD2. The CDR3 has 15 residues. J gave up 4 bases and V 3 bases, and 10 bases lay outside the gene matches. From germline, CDR1 is SGDLS and CDR2 YYNGEE. CDR3 loop: CASSAQASGGYEQYF. The CDR3 region has the DNA TGTGCCAGCAGCGCCCAAGCTAGCGGTGGTTACGAGCAGTACTTC. Based on the CDR3 plus reference TRBV9 and TRBJ2-7, the full variable domain is DSGVTQTPKHLITATGQRVTLRCSPRSGDLSVYWYQQSLDQGLQFLIQYYNGEERAKGNILERFSAQQFPDLHSELNLSSLELGDSALYFCASSAQASGGYEQYFGPGTRLTVT.

This clone came up a few times. The genes are TRBV5-6 and TRBJ1-1, with D hard to call. This CDR3 is 17 amino acids long. Germline CDR1 is SGHDT and CDR2 is YYEEEE. V lost 3 bases and J lost 1, with 19 bases in between. The CDR3 DNA reads as TGTGCCAGCAGCTCTTATAGATTTCCTCGGGGGAACACTGAAGCTTTCTTT. It translates to CASSSYRFPRGNTEAFF.

This rearrangement joins TRBV14 to TRBJ1-1; unclear D gene. Per the germline V gene, CDR1 is SGHDN and CDR2 is FVKESK. Trimming pared 6 bases from V and 1 base from J, leaving 9 bases between. The CDR3 is made up of 13 amino acids. The CDR3 loop is CASRLGRNTEAFF. CDR3 DNA sequence: TGTGCCAGCAGACTTGGACGGAACACTGAAGCTTTCTTT.

V and J are TRBV29-1 and TRBJ2-7, with D uncertain. Germline values: CDR1 SQVTM, CDR2 ANQGSEA. V lost 3 bases to trimming and J lost 7 bases, with 10 bases between them. CDR3 size: 11 residues. Written as DNA, the CDR3 is TGCAGCGTTGATAAGGGTGAAGAGCAGTACTTC. Protein sequence: CSVDKGEEQYF.

This sequence joins TRBV7-3 and TRBJ2-3; unclear D gene. This CDR3 spans 13 amino acids. Trimming pared 0 bases from V and 2 bases from J, leaving 3 bases between. The germline V gene has CDR1 SGHTA and CDR2 FQGTGA. CDR3 protein: CASSLTNTDTQYF. The CDR3 nucleotides are TGTGCCAGCAGCTTAACTAACACAGATACGCAGTATTTT.

This clone was found once. The chain joins TRBV3-1 (or the pseudogene TRBV3-2) to TRBJ2-5, with D possibly being TRBD1 (5 bases). Germline CDR1 LGHDT, CDR2 YNNKEL (reference sequence). Trimming stripped 1 base from V and 2 bases from J, with 17 bases between. This CDR3 region has 17 residues. CDR3 protein: CASSQAVGNRGQETQYF. For the CDR3, the DNA is TGTGCCAGCAGCCAAGCGGTGGGAAATAGGGGACAAGAGACCCAGTACTTC.

The genes are TRBV7-8 and TRBJ2-2; 8 bases agree with TRBD1. CDR1 is SGHVS and CDR2 is FQNEAQ in the germline V gene. Trimming took 5 bases from V and 1 from J; bases not matched to a gene: 3. The CDR3 has 15 amino acids. The chain's CDR3 is CASSQQGVNTGELFF. Written as DNA, the CDR3 is TGTGCCAGCAGCCAACAGGGGGTGAACACCGGGGAGCTGTTTTTT.

This clone was detected once. This chain joins TRBV2 and TRBJ2-1; 10 nucleotides line up with TRBD1. This CDR3 region has 15 residues. From germline, CDR1 is SNHLY and CDR2 FYNNEI. Losses at the gene ends were 2 bases for V and 7 bases for J; bases not matched to a gene: 5. As DNA, the CDR3 is TGTGCCAGCAGTGAACGGACAGGGGGTAAGAATGAGCAGTTCTTC. Residues: CASSERTGGKNEQFF.

The genes are TRBV7-2 and TRBJ2-5; TRBD2 matches 8 bases. Per the germline V gene, CDR1 is SGHTA and CDR2 is FQGNSA. The CDR3 totals 15 residues. After removal of 2 bases from V and 2 bases from J, the junction contained 4 bases not matched to a gene. The CDR3: CASSLYSGDQETQYF. The CDR3 nucleotides read TGTGCCAGCAGCTTATATAGCGGGGATCAAGAGACCCAGTACTTC.

The chain combines TRBV30 with TRBJ1-2; TRBD1 might be the D (5 bases). Trimming removed 0 bases at V and 4 bases at J, with 15 bases between. The V gene's germline CDR1 is GTSNPN and CDR2 SVGIG (reference sequence). The CDR3 has 15 amino acids. The CDR3 DNA reads TGTGCCTGGAGTGTAGGGATTCGGGGGGGCTATGGCTACACCTTC. This sequence encodes CAWSVGIRGGYGYTF.

The chain recombines TRBV30 with TRBJ1-3; D remains ambiguous. The CDR3 has 12 amino acids. From germline, CDR1 is GTSNPN and CDR2 SVGIG (reference sequence). V lost 0 bases and J 1 base, leaving 1 base between the germline ends. The DNA for the CDR3 is TGTGCCTGGAGTGTATCTGGAAACACCATATATTTT. This gives the protein CAWSVSGNTIYF.

In this sample, this clone is medium-sized. The chain is built from TRBV5-1 and TRBJ1-1; D unclear. CDR1 is SGHRS and CDR2 is YFSETQ in the germline V gene. The CDR3 is 12 residues long. V lost 0 bases to trimming and J lost 6 bases, with 6 bases between them. The CDR3 DNA reads TGCGCCAGCAGCTTGGCTGATTCTGAAGCTTTCTTT. Encoded protein: CASSLADSEAFF.

The sample holds a few counts of this clone. The genes are TRBV2 and TRBJ2-7; D assignment may be TRBD1 or TRBD2 (6 bases each). The V gene's germline CDR1 is SNHLY and CDR2 FYNNEI. V shed 4 bases and J shed 6 bases, with 13 bases lying between them. This CDR3 spans 13 amino acids. Here the CDR3 reads CASSGGGSSEQYF. The CDR3, as DNA: TGTGCCAGCAGTGGAGGGGGGAGTAGCGAGCAGTACTTC.

In this sample, this clone turned up a few times. The chain carries TRBV19 and TRBJ1-1; D is undetermined. This CDR3 has 12 amino acids. V was pared by 7 bases and J by 4 bases, with 10 bases between. The V gene's germline CDR1 is LNHDA and CDR2 SQIVND (reference sequence). The DNA for the CDR3 is TGTGCCAGTAATACGGGAGCCACTGAAGCTTTCTTT. It translates to CASNTGATEAFF.

V is TRBV15 and J is TRBJ1-2, with D possibly TRBD1 on 6 matching bases. The CDR3 has 11 residues. V was clipped by 6 bases and J by 11 bases, with 13 bases between them. Per germline, CDR1 LNHNV and CDR2 YYDKDF (reference sequence). The CDR3 DNA reads TGTGCCACCAGGCACGGACAGAAATACACCTTC. It is translated as CATRHGQKYTF.

V usage is TRBV3-1 (or the pseudogene TRBV3-2) and J usage is TRBJ1-2; D unclear. The CDR3 spans 13 residues. CDR1 is LGHDT and CDR2 is YNNKEL in the germline V gene (reference sequence). Trimming took 7 bases from V and 7 from J, leaving 16 bases between them. CDR3 bases: TGTGCCAGCACCTCCCTGGAGGGAGGTGGCTACACCTTC. It specifies CASTSLEGGGYTF.

The chain has TRBV2 and TRBJ2-1, with 12 positions matching TRBD2. Unmatched junction bases numbered 7, after V lost 5 bases and J lost 8 bases. The CDR3 length is 15 residues. Germline CDR1 and CDR2: SNHLY and FYNNEI. The DNA for the CDR3 is TGTGCCAGCAGTCTAGCGGGAGGGGCGGGGCATGAGCAGTTCTTC. Translated, it gives CASSLAGGAGHEQFF.

The chain combines TRBV2 with TRBJ1-5; 7 bases fit TRBD1. The CDR3 contains 13 residues. Germline CDR1 is SNHLY and CDR2 is FYNNEI. V lost 5 bases and J lost 4; bases outside the gene matches: 2. CDR3 nucleotide sequence: TGTGCCAGCAGTCAGACAGGGAATCAGCCCCAGCATTTT. This codes for CASSQTGNQPQHF.

This clone was seen only once. The chain has TRBV5-4 and TRBJ1-2; unclear D gene. CDR1 and CDR2 (germline): SGHNT, YYREEE (reference sequence). This CDR3 region has 14 residues. The V end lost 3 bases, the J end lost 8 bases, and 17 bases lay between the germline ends. The DNA for the CDR3 is TGTGCCAGCAGCTACCTGGGGAAGGGTGAAGGCTACACCTTC. Translation gives CASSYLGKGEGYTF. Full variable domain (remainder filled in from reference TRBV5-4 and TRBJ1-2): ETGVTQSPTHLIKTRGQQVTLRCSSQSGHNTVSWYQQALGQGPQFIFQYYREEENGRGNFPPRFSGLQFPNYSSELNVNALELDDSALYLCASSYLGKGEGYTFGSGTRLTVV.

V and J are TRBV5-8 and TRBJ1-1; no clear D. The germline V gene encodes CDR1 SGHTS and CDR2 YDEGEE. This CDR3 is built from 14 residues. V dropped 0 bases and J dropped 1 base, with 7 bases sitting between them. The CDR3: CASSLAARNTEAFF. In DNA, the CDR3 is TGTGCCAGCAGCTTGGCTGCGCGGAACACTGAAGCTTTCTTT.

CDR3 bases: TGTGCCATCCAAGACGGACTCTCTGGAAACACCATATATTTT. Protein sequence: CAIQDGLSGNTIYF. The chain combines TRBV6-6 with TRBJ1-3; D unclear. V lost 10 bases and J 0 bases, leaving 13 bases between the germline ends. The germline CDR1 and CDR2 sequences are MNHNY and SVGAGI (reference sequence). CDR3 length: 14 amino acids.

Only one count was recorded for this clone. DNA of the CDR3: TGTGCCAGCAGTGGACGGGGCAGGAATTCACCCCTCCACTTT. It yields the protein CASSGRGRNSPLHF. The chain employs TRBV2 and TRBJ1-6, with D possibly matching TRBD1 (5 bases). From germline, CDR1 is SNHLY and CDR2 FYNNEI. The CDR3 contains 14 residues. Trimming removed 4 bases at V and 7 bases at J, with 11 bases between. The whole variable domain, filled in from reference TRBV2 and TRBJ1-6, reads EPEVTQTPSHQVTQMGQEVILRCVPISNHLYFYWYRQILGQKVEFLVSFYNNEISEKSEIFDDQFSVERPDGSNFTLKIRSTKLEDSAMYFCASSGRGRNSPLHFGNGTRLTVT.